One sample yielded the 21 T cell receptor beta chains listed below, sequenced in a study of cytotoxic CD8 clonotypes in ibrutinib-treated CLL. Sequencing was performed with immunoSEQ multiplex PCR; in TCRdb, only in-frame clones are kept and a portion is missing. Altogether 50,000 or so clones are present, approximately 87% being singletons, with the ten largest covering roughly 20%. Source: PBMCs, taken after 24 months of ibrutinib treatment. Receptors were obtained from a human donor with chronic lymphocytic leukemia.

V and J are TRBV7-3 and TRBJ2-5; 12 positions match TRBD2. Germline V gene lookup returns CDR1 SGHTA and CDR2 FQGTGA. V gave up 5 bases and J gave up 5 bases; unmatched junction bases: 6. The CDR3 consists of 15 residues. The CDR3 DNA reads as TGTGCCAGCAGCCTTACTAGCGGGAGGTTTGAGACCCAGTACTTC. Its protein product is CASSLTSGRFETQYF. Looking up the rest from reference TRBV7-3 and TRBJ2-5 gives the full variable domain: GAGVSQTPSNKVTEKGKYVELRCDPISGHTALYWYRQSLGQGPEFLIYFQGTGAADDSGLPNDRFFAVRPEGSVSTLKIQRTERGDSAVYLCASSLTSGRFETQYFGPGTRLLVL.

The chain carries TRBV5-1 and TRBJ2-7; 7 bases map to TRBD2. Germline V gene lookup returns CDR1 SGHRS and CDR2 YFSETQ. The CDR3 covers 16 residues. The V and J ends lost 1 base and 7 bases, in that order; junction bases with no gene match: 14. In DNA form, the CDR3 reads TGCGCCAGCAGCTTGAAAGGGGCGGGAGCCTCAGAAGAGCAGTACTTC. Amino acid sequence: CASSLKGAGASEEQYF.

The genes are TRBV14 and TRBJ2-2; the match to TRBD2 covers 7 bases. V lost 4 bases, J lost 8 bases, and 13 bases stayed unmatched. Germline CDR1 and CDR2: SGHDN and FVKESK. This CDR3 has 16 amino acids. The CDR3 protein is CASSPPGREMRGELFF. The CDR3 bases are TGTGCCAGCAGCCCCCCGGGGCGGGAGATGAGAGGGGAGCTGTTTTTT.

The J gene is TRBJ2-2, the V gene TRBV19; a possible D gene is TRBD1 (5 bases). Germline CDR1 reads LNHDA; CDR2 reads SQIVND (reference sequence). V shed 3 bases and J shed 6 bases, with 14 bases lying between them. The CDR3 extends over 15 amino acids. CDR3 residues: CASSIQGLKAGELFF. In nucleotides, the CDR3 is TGTGCCAGTAGTATCCAGGGCCTTAAGGCCGGGGAGCTGTTTTTT.

This clone was observed a single time. The chain recombines TRBV27 with TRBJ2-7; 8 positions agree with TRBD1. CDR3 size: 19 residues. V shed 1 base and J 5 bases; nucleotides not matched to a gene: 19. CDR1 and CDR2 from the germline V gene are MNHEY and SMNVEV (reference sequence). CDR3 loop: CASSLYPLGRQGATDEQYF. CDR3 DNA: TGTGCCAGCAGTTTATACCCTCTCGGTCGGCAGGGGGCAACAGACGAGCAGTACTTC.

This chain uses TRBV7-8 with TRBJ2-1; 7 nucleotides agree with TRBD2. This CDR3 region has 16 residues. V trimming: 5 bases; J trimming: 2 bases; junction bases outside the gene matches: 9. Germline assignment: CDR1 SGHVS and CDR2 FQNEAQ. The CDR3 is CASSPRQAGAYNEQFF. The DNA for the CDR3 is TGTGCCAGCAGCCCTAGGCAGGCGGGAGCCTACAATGAGCAGTTCTTC.

The chain joins TRBV5-1 to TRBJ2-7; D gene unclear. The CDR3 loop spans 14 amino acids. CDR1 and CDR2 (germline): SGHRS, YFSETQ. V was pared by 1 base and J by 0 bases, with 8 bases between. CDR3 in amino acids: CASSLTDNSYEQYF. The CDR3 DNA follows: TGCGCCAGCAGCTTGACAGACAACTCCTACGAGCAGTACTTC.

The chain combines TRBV19 with TRBJ2-7; D gene uncertain. The germline V and J ends were trimmed by 5 bases and 2 bases, with 13 bases remaining between them. This CDR3 spans 14 amino acids. Germline CDR1 is LNHDA and CDR2 is SQIVND (reference sequence). The DNA of the CDR3 is TGTGCCAGTAGTCCCTTGGCAGCTGCCTACGAGCAGTACTTC. It translates to CASSPLAAAYEQYF. Full variable domain (missing parts from reference TRBV19 and TRBJ2-7): DGGITQSPKYLFRKEGQNVTLSCEQNLNHDAMYWYRQDPGQGLRLIYYSQIVNDFQKGDIAEGYSVSREKKESFPLTVTSAQKNPTAFYLCASSPLAAAYEQYFGPGTRLTVT.

The V call is TRBV5-8, the J call TRBJ2-3, with D uncertain. Germline loops: CDR1 SGHTS, CDR2 YDEGEE. The CDR3 has 16 amino acids. The V end lost 2 bases, the J end lost 1 base, and 14 bases lay between the germline ends. The CDR3 spells CASSLGSVSRTDTQYF. The CDR3 bases are TGTGCCAGCAGCTTAGGTTCGGTATCCCGCACAGATACGCAGTATTTT.

Only one count was recorded for this clone. The chain links TRBV6-4 to TRBJ2-3, with D possibly called TRBD1 or TRBD2 (5 bases each). This CDR3 comprises 15 residues. V lost 0 bases and J lost 2, with 9 bases in between. Germline lookup yields CDR1 MRHNA and CDR2 SNTAGT. The CDR3 bases are TGTGCCAGCAGTGACTCGCCGGGACCCACAGATACGCAGTATTTT. It is translated as CASSDSPGPTDTQYF.

A single count supports this clone. The chain couples TRBV27 to TRBJ2-7; 12 bases are shared with TRBD1. This CDR3 region has 14 residues. Germline values: CDR1 MNHEY, CDR2 SMNVEV (reference sequence). V gave up 8 bases and J gave up 9 bases; unmatched junction bases: 11. Here the CDR3 reads CASGVRDRGLGQYF. DNA of the CDR3: TGTGCCAGCGGAGTCCGGGACAGGGGGCTCGGGCAGTACTTC.

The J gene is TRBJ1-2, the V gene TRBV9, with a tentative D call TRBD1 (5 bases). V shed 0 bases and J shed 8 bases, with 23 bases lying between them. Looked up from germline, CDR1 is SGDLS and CDR2 is YYNGEE. The CDR3 spans 17 residues. In DNA form, the CDR3 reads TGTGCCAGCAGCGTAGAGGGACGGACTCACTTCAACGAGGGCTACACCTTC. As protein: CASSVEGRTHFNEGYTF. The full variable domain, with the rest looked up from reference TRBV9 and TRBJ1-2, is DSGVTQTPKHLITATGQRVTLRCSPRSGDLSVYWYQQSLDQGLQFLIQYYNGEERAKGNILERFSAQQFPDLHSELNLSSLELGDSALYFCASSVEGRTHFNEGYTFGSGTRLTVV.

The chain recombines TRBV18 with TRBJ1-5, with D hard to call. Germline V gene sequence: CDR1 KGHSH, CDR2 LQKENI. V lost 4 bases to trimming and J lost 5 bases, with 18 bases between them. The CDR3 covers 16 residues. CDR3 sequence reads: CASSRESRAADQPQHF. The CDR3 DNA follows: TGTGCCAGCTCACGAGAAAGCCGGGCCGCAGATCAGCCCCAGCATTTT.

The rearrangement links TRBV7-9 to TRBJ2-1, with 7 bases identical to TRBD2. Germline CDR1 reads SEHNR; CDR2 reads FQNEAQ (reference sequence). V trimming: 1 base; J trimming: 7 bases; junction bases outside the gene matches: 10. There are 16 residues in the CDR3. In nucleotides, the CDR3 is TGTGCCAGCAGCTTAGGCCTGAGCGGGATGGGGAATGAGCAGTTCTTC. This translates into CASSLGLSGMGNEQFF. Variable domain in full (rest from reference TRBV7-9 and TRBJ2-1): DTGVSQNPRHKITKRGQNVTFRCDPISEHNRLYWYRQTLGQGPEFLTYFQNEAQLEKSRLLSDRFSAERPKGSFSTLEIQRTEQGDSAMYLCASSLGLSGMGNEQFFGPGTRLTVL.

V gene TRBV7-2 combines with J gene TRBJ2-1; no clear D. Trimming took 2 bases from V and 8 from J, leaving 13 bases between them. The germline gives CDR1 SGHTA, CDR2 FQGNSA. There are 14 residues in the CDR3. CDR3 residues: CASSLQVKGDEQFF. The CDR3 DNA sequence: TGTGCCAGCAGCTTACAGGTTAAGGGCGATGAGCAGTTCTTC.

Here the CDR3 reads CASSQESQIIGELFF. CDR3 DNA sequence: TGTGCCAGCAGCCAAGAATCGCAAATCATCGGGGAGCTGTTTTTT. The chain carries TRBV4-2 and TRBJ2-2; the D is unclear. This CDR3 region has 15 residues. Looked up from germline, CDR1 is LGHNA and CDR2 is YNFKEQ. Trimming removed 0 bases at V and 7 bases at J, with 12 bases between.

The chain links TRBV7-2 to TRBJ1-5; D might be TRBD1 (5 bases). The V gene lost 5 bases and the J gene lost 4 bases, with 12 bases spanning the gap. The CDR3 consists of 14 residues. Per germline, CDR1 SGHTA and CDR2 FQGNSA. The CDR3 sequence: CASSPTGGNQPQHF. CDR3 DNA: TGTGCCAGCAGCCCTACGGGGGGGAATCAGCCCCAGCATTTT.

This sequence joins TRBV28 and TRBJ1-2; D is undetermined. This CDR3 is 14 amino acids long. CDR1 is MDHEN and CDR2 is SYDVKM in the germline V gene. V lost 2 bases and J lost 1, with 8 bases in between. The CDR3 region is CASSLIEVNYGYTF. The CDR3 DNA reads as TGTGCCAGCAGTTTAATCGAGGTTAACTATGGCTACACCTTC.

The rearrangement uses TRBV27 and TRBJ2-1; no definite D call. The germline gives CDR1 MNHEY, CDR2 SMNVEV (reference sequence). The CDR3 extends over 14 amino acids. Trimming took off 10 bases at V and 4 bases at J, with 17 bases between the two ends. CDR3 region: CATGVAWRYNEQFF. CDR3 nucleotides: TGTGCCACCGGAGTAGCTTGGCGATACAATGAGCAGTTCTTC.

V is TRBV30 and J is TRBJ1-2; 9 nucleotides line up with TRBD1. V shed 2 bases, J shed 0 bases, and the junction held 13 bases outside the gene matches. Germline V gene lookup returns CDR1 GTSNPN and CDR2 SVGIG (reference sequence). The CDR3 has 18 residues. The DNA of the CDR3 is TGTGCCTGGAGTATTATCGACAGGGGGGTATTAGCTAACTATGGCTACACCTTC. This codes for CAWSIIDRGVLANYGYTF.

This sequence joins TRBV11-1 and TRBJ2-7, with TRBD2 matching 10 bases. The CDR3 runs 15 residues. Germline lookup yields CDR1 SGHAT and CDR2 FQDESV (reference sequence). Trimming cost V 5 bases and J 4 bases; bases outside gene matches: 8. The CDR3 spells CASSPGASGSYEQYF. The DNA of the CDR3 is TGTGCCAGCAGCCCTGGGGCTAGCGGGAGTTACGAGCAGTACTTC.